This TCR beta chain derives from a study of blood T cell repertoires in COVID-19. Overall study context: The samples span acute and convalescent COVID-19 from the United States, Italy and Spain. T cells, B-cell-depleted T cells, or PBMCs provided the cDNA or gDNA that served as material.

There are 16 residues in the CDR3. Sequencing used immunoSEQ multiplex PCR; TCRdb keeps in-frame clones, though not all of them. This sample carries about 140,000 clones, more than 80% of them seen once, and the ten largest clones take 11%. The gene calls are TRBV21-1 and TRBJ1-5. TRBV21-1 represents a pseudogene. Sequencing was done on a sample of peripheral blood. The clonotype originates from a woman aged 80 or over with acute or convalescent COVID-19. CDR3 in amino acids: CASSTGLTYSNQPQHF. CDR3 sequence (DNA): TGTGCCAGCAGCACAGGACTTACCTATAGCAATCAGCCCCAGCATTTT.